Following are 32 T cell receptor beta chains from one sample sequenced in a study of blood T cell repertoires in COVID-19. Some clones are missing from TCRdb's copy, which holds only in-frame ones; the method was immunoSEQ multiplex PCR. The sample has about 57,000 clones; about 80% are singletons. The sample taken for sequencing was peripheral blood. These receptors were taken from a woman aged 55-70 years with acute or convalescent COVID-19.

This chain uses TRBV9 with TRBJ2-1; 7 bases align to TRBD2. The CDR3 is 15 residues long. Germline CDR1 SGDLS, CDR2 YYNGEE. The trim removed 4 bases at V and 6 bases at J, leaving 10 bases unmatched. CDR3 in DNA: TGTGCCAGCAGCACCCGGGGAGCGGGGAGCAATGAGCAGTTCTTC. It translates to CASSTRGAGSNEQFF.

In nucleotides, the CDR3 is TGTGCCACCAGCAGAGATGGACAGGGGGACCAAGAGACCCAGTACTTC. Its translation is CATSRDGQGDQETQYF. This chain joins TRBV15 and TRBJ2-5; 10 bases line up with TRBD1. Germline loops: CDR1 LNHNV, CDR2 YYDKDF (reference sequence). The CDR3 loop spans 16 amino acids. The V segment lost 0 bases and the J segment 0 bases; nucleotides outside the gene matches: 1.

The genes are TRBV6-5 and TRBJ2-7; D is perhaps TRBD2 (6 bases). V was shortened by 6 bases and J by 4 bases, with 16 bases between the two germline ends. The V gene's germline CDR1 is MNHEY and CDR2 SVGAGI. This CDR3 comprises 14 residues. In DNA, the CDR3 is TGTGCCAGCAGATATGCGGACTATTCTTACGAGCAGTACTTC. Its protein is CASRYADYSYEQYF.

In the case of this clone: The CDR3 end shows no conserved phenylalanine or tryptophan, and so a read error is likely. The DNA is omitted, as the CDR3 cannot be located on it reliably, and the CDR3 follows TCRdb's listing. This chain uses TRBV2 with TRBJ1-1; the D call of TRBD1 is as the table states it, not checked on the DNA. The CDR3 extends over 11 residues, inclusive of both ends. Germline CDR1 reads SNHLY; CDR2 reads FYNNEI. CDR3 loop: CASTRLQALLC.

This rearrangement joins TRBV2 to TRBJ2-5; 13 bases match TRBD2. CDR3 length: 16 residues. Unmatched junction bases numbered 9, after V lost 6 bases and J lost 5 bases. Germline CDR1 SNHLY, CDR2 FYNNEI. The CDR3 nucleotides read TGTGCCAGCAGAGACCGACTAGCGGGGGGTGGCGAGACCCAGTACTTC. As protein: CASRDRLAGGGETQYF.

V is TRBV9 and J is TRBJ1-3; unclear D gene. Trimming removed 1 base at V and 0 bases at J, with 8 bases between. The CDR3 contains 15 residues. Looked up from germline, CDR1 is SGDLS and CDR2 is YYNGEE. The CDR3 here is CASSVTGNSGNTIYF. CDR3 coding DNA: TGTGCCAGCAGCGTAACCGGGAACTCTGGAAACACCATATATTTT.

With regard to this clone: Compared with germline, one end of the junction differs, possibly owing to a read error. The chain is built from TRBV7-7 and TRBJ2-2; possibly TRBD1 for D (5 bases). The CDR3 totals 14 residues. CDR1 is SSHAT and CDR2 is FNYEAQ in the germline V gene (reference sequence). CDR3 amino acids: CASSSDRNTGELFF. Written as DNA, the CDR3 is TGTGCTAGCAGCTCAGACAGGAACACCGGGGAGCTGTTTTTT.

V usage is TRBV5-1 and J usage is TRBJ2-2; no clear D. The CDR3 sequence is 13 residues long. Germline V gives CDR1 SGHRS, CDR2 YFSETQ. The V end lost 2 bases, the J end lost 5 bases, and 7 bases lay between the germline ends. Here the CDR3 DNA reads TGCGCCAGCAGCTTAACAGTTACCGGGGAGCTGTTTTTT. Encoded protein: CASSLTVTGELFF.

This chain uses TRBV7-2 with TRBJ1-3; 8 bases align to TRBD1. The CDR3 contains 15 residues. Trimming took 5 bases from V and 4 from J; bases not matched to a gene: 7. CDR1 is SGHTA and CDR2 is FQGNSA in the germline V gene. CDR3 DNA: TGTGCCAGCAGCCCAAGGACAGGGACCGGAAACACCATATATTTT. Protein: CASSPRTGTGNTIYF. Full variable domain (remainder filled in from reference TRBV7-2 and TRBJ1-3): GAGVSQSPSNKVTEKGKDVELRCDPISGHTALYWYRQSLGQGLEFLIYFQGNSAPDKSGLPSDRFSAERTGGSVSTLTIQRTQQEDSAVYLCASSPRTGTGNTIYFGEGSWLTVV.

The J gene is TRBJ2-7, the V gene TRBV4-2, with D uncertain. V was shortened by 1 base and J by 0 bases, with 7 bases between the two germline ends. The V gene's germline CDR1 is LGHNA and CDR2 YNFKEQ. There are 14 residues in the CDR3. For the CDR3, the DNA is TGTGCCAGCAGCCAAGCAACCAGCTCCTACGAGCAGTACTTC. It yields the protein CASSQATSSYEQYF.

The rearrangement joins TRBV5-6 to TRBJ1-2; D perhaps matches TRBD1 (5 bases). Germline CDR1 and CDR2: SGHDT and YYEEEE. V lost 4 bases and J 2 bases, leaving 15 bases between the germline ends. The CDR3 extends over 15 amino acids. The CDR3 spells CASSQETQGNYGYTF. The CDR3 bases are TGTGCCAGCAGCCAGGAAACTCAGGGAAACTATGGCTACACCTTC. The variable domain in full, with the rest retrieved from reference TRBV5-6 and TRBJ1-2, is DAGVTQSPTHLIKTRGQQVTLRCSPKSGHDTVSWYQQALGQGPQFIFQYYEEEERQRGNFPDRFSGHQFPNYSSELNVNALLLGDSALYLCASSQETQGNYGYTFGSGTRLTVV.

The chain employs TRBV6-2 or TRBV6-3 and TRBJ2-7; 10 nucleotides agree with TRBD2. Trimming cost V 5 bases and J 7 bases; bases outside gene matches: 11. Germline V gives CDR1 MNHEY, CDR2 SVGEGT. The CDR3 is made up of 15 amino acids. CDR3 coding DNA: TGTGCCAGCAGTGACTGGGACAGCGGGGGGGCGGAGCAGTACTTC. It encodes CASSDWDSGGAEQYF.

Written as DNA, the CDR3 is TGTGCCAGTATTGGGACTTCCTACCGGGACCGCATAAATCAGCCCCAGCATTTT. This sequence encodes CASIGTSYRDRINQPQHF. V and J are TRBV19 and TRBJ1-5, with D maybe TRBD1 (5 bases). The CDR3 has 18 residues. Trimming shortened V by 7 bases and J by 4 bases, and 26 bases separated the two germline ends. The germline gives CDR1 LNHDA, CDR2 SQIVND (reference sequence). Full variable domain (remainder filled in from reference TRBV19 and TRBJ1-5): DGGITQSPKYLFRKEGQNVTLSCEQNLNHDAMYWYRQDPGQGLRLIYYSQIVNDFQKGDIAEGYSVSREKKESFPLTVTSAQKNPTAFYLCASIGTSYRDRINQPQHFGDGTRLSIL.

The chain employs TRBV9 and TRBJ2-2, with D possibly matching TRBD1 (5 bases). Germline V gene data show CDR1 as SGDLS and CDR2 as YYNGEE. The CDR3 consists of 14 residues. The germline V and J ends were trimmed by 4 bases and 5 bases, with 12 bases remaining between them. CDR3: CASSQAGWTGELFF. CDR3 sequence (DNA): TGTGCCAGCAGCCAGGCAGGGTGGACCGGGGAGCTGTTTTTT.

In DNA, the CDR3 is TGTGCCAGCAGCGTAGGGACAGGGCCGCGCGGCTACACCTTC. It specifies CASSVGTGPRGYTF. The chain employs TRBV9 and TRBJ1-2; 8 positions match TRBD1. This CDR3 comprises 14 residues. The V and J ends lost 0 bases and 8 bases, in that order; junction bases with no gene match: 6. The V gene's germline CDR1 is SGDLS and CDR2 YYNGEE.

This chain connects TRBV5-5 to TRBJ1-1, with D possibly being TRBD1 (5 bases). This CDR3 contains 15 residues. Germline lookup yields CDR1 SGHKS and CDR2 YYEKEE (reference sequence). The ends were cut back, 4 bases at V and 0 bases at J, with 13 bases in the middle. The chain's CDR3 is CASSTFQGVNTEAFF. In DNA, the CDR3 is TGTGCCAGCAGCACTTTTCAAGGGGTGAACACTGAAGCTTTCTTT.

The J gene is TRBJ2-3, the V gene TRBV7-3; a weak D match, TRBD2 (7 bases). The CDR3 is made up of 15 amino acids. V was cut by 1 base and J by 2 bases, with 10 bases left in between. The V gene's germline CDR1 is SGHTA and CDR2 FQGTGA. The CDR3 spells CASSLRGGVTDTQYF. In DNA form, the CDR3 reads TGTGCCAGCAGCTTAAGGGGGGGCGTCACAGATACGCAGTATTTT.

This rearrangement joins TRBV19 to TRBJ1-1, with 7 bases identical to TRBD1. This CDR3 contains 15 residues. Germline assignment: CDR1 LNHDA and CDR2 SQIVND (reference sequence). V lost 6 bases to trimming and J lost 3 bases; unmatched junction nucleotides: 10. Here the CDR3 DNA reads TGTGCCAGTAGACCCTTAGGGGGCGCGGACACTGAAGCTTTCTTT. Residues: CASRPLGGADTEAFF.

Details on this clone: The CDR3 carries no conserved terminal phenylalanine or tryptophan, so it likely arises from a read error. The rearrangement links TRBV6-1 to TRBJ1-1; unclear D gene. Per germline, CDR1 MNHNS and CDR2 SASEGT. Trimming shortened V by 0 bases and J by 5 bases, and 13 bases separated the two germline ends. This CDR3 is built from 15 residues. CDR3 DNA: TGTGCCAGCAGTGAAGCCTCAGGTTTAGGGACTGAAGCTTTCTCT. This gives the protein CASSEASGLGTEAFS.

This sequence joins TRBV19 and TRBJ2-4, with 8 positions matching TRBD1. Germline values: CDR1 LNHDA, CDR2 SQIVND (reference sequence). The CDR3 is 15 residues long. V shed 7 bases and J 6 bases; nucleotides not matched to a gene: 11. The CDR3: CASTTSPGGANIQYF. The DNA of the CDR3 is TGTGCCAGTACCACCTCCCCAGGGGGCGCAAACATTCAGTACTTC.

There are a few counts of this clone. The rearrangement links TRBV24-1 to TRBJ2-5, with 7 bases lining up with TRBD1. The CDR3 contains 12 residues. V lost 12 bases to trimming and J lost 4 bases; unmatched junction nucleotides: 7. Germline CDR1 and CDR2: KGHDR and SFDVKD. DNA of the CDR3: TGTGCCCCCGGGACAGACCTAGAGACCCAGTACTTC. It translates to CAPGTDLETQYF.

The chain employs TRBV7-7 and TRBJ2-7, with TRBD1 matching 9 bases. The length of the CDR3 is 14 residues. Germline CDR1 is SSHAT and CDR2 is FNYEAQ (reference sequence). V dropped 5 bases and J dropped 3; count of bases not matched to a gene: 5. CDR3 in DNA: TGTGCCAGCAGCCCCGGGACAGGGTACTACGAGCAGTACTTC. Translation: CASSPGTGYYEQYF.

The chain combines TRBV5-1 with TRBJ2-7, with unresolved D. V lost 2 bases and J 0 bases, leaving 12 bases between the germline ends. CDR3 length: 15 amino acids. Per the germline V gene, CDR1 is SGHRS and CDR2 is YFSETQ. The CDR3 loop reads CASSFGRQSSYEQYF. CDR3 coding DNA: TGCGCCAGCAGCTTTGGGCGACAAAGCTCCTACGAGCAGTACTTC.

The chain carries TRBV27 and TRBJ2-5; TRBD1 agrees at 8 bases. Trimming cost V 6 bases and J 5 bases; bases outside gene matches: 8. The CDR3 is 14 residues long. CDR1 is MNHEY, CDR2 SMNVEV, per germline (reference sequence). The CDR3 bases are TGTGCCAGCAGCCTGACAGGGGTTACGGAGACCCAGTACTTC. It translates to CASSLTGVTETQYF.

The V call is TRBV29-1, the J call TRBJ1-1; D gene ambiguous. Germline CDR1 and CDR2: SQVTM and ANQGSEA. CDR3 length: 11 amino acids. The germline V and J ends were trimmed by 3 bases and 6 bases, with 8 bases remaining between them. CDR3 region: CSVERGAEAFF. CDR3 DNA sequence: TGCAGCGTTGAGAGAGGAGCTGAAGCTTTCTTT.

This chain uses TRBV5-4 with TRBJ2-1; weak D call: TRBD2 (5 bases). The CDR3 sequence is 15 residues long. The V end was cut by 0 bases, the J end by 9 bases, with 16 bases between. Germline loops: CDR1 SGHNT, CDR2 YYREEE (reference sequence). CDR3 sequence (DNA): TGTGCCAGCAGCTTGGCCAGCGGTGAAAAAAGTGAGCAGTTCTTC. Encoded protein: CASSLASGEKSEQFF.

The chain links TRBV6-6 to TRBJ1-2, with 7 bases identical to TRBD1. Trimming cost V 3 bases and J 3 bases; bases outside gene matches: 4. The germline CDR1 and CDR2 sequences are MNHNY and SVGAGI (reference sequence). This CDR3 has 14 amino acids. The CDR3 loop is CASSYSGQDYGYTF. DNA of the CDR3: TGTGCCAGCAGTTATTCAGGACAGGACTATGGCTACACCTTC.

V gene TRBV6-5 combines with J gene TRBJ1-2, with D perhaps matching TRBD1 (6 bases). There are 11 residues in the CDR3. Germline V gene sequence: CDR1 MNHEY, CDR2 SVGAGI. The CDR3 DNA sequence: TGTGCTACCTACAGGGAGGGTGGCTACACCTTC. It yields the protein CATYREGGYTF.

V gene TRBV2 combines with J gene TRBJ1-1; no clear D. The germline V and J ends were trimmed by 8 bases and 1 base, with 11 bases remaining between them. Germline V gives CDR1 SNHLY, CDR2 FYNNEI. The CDR3 extends over 13 amino acids. DNA of the CDR3: TGTGCCAGCGGGCAGCACGAGAACACTGAAGCTTTCTTT. This sequence encodes CASGQHENTEAFF.

V is TRBV28 and J is TRBJ2-1, with 12 bases fitting TRBD1. In germline, CDR1 is MDHEN, CDR2 SYDVKM. The CDR3 totals 15 residues. V was pared by 4 bases and J by 7 bases, with 5 bases of the junction left unmatched. CDR3: CASSSGTGGINEQFF. The CDR3 coding sequence is TGTGCCAGCAGTTCCGGGACAGGGGGCATTAATGAGCAGTTCTTC.

This clone was counted a few times. The chain has TRBV27 and TRBJ2-7; D ambiguous. With 6 bases removed from V and 5 bases from J, the gap between germline ends came to 20 bases. The CDR3 consists of 15 residues. Per the germline V gene, CDR1 is MNHEY and CDR2 is SMNVEV (reference sequence). The DNA of the CDR3 is TGTGCCAGCAGCATGACCGTTGCGGTTTGGGACGAGCAGTACTTC. Amino acid sequence: CASSMTVAVWDEQYF.

The V call is TRBV10-3, the J call TRBJ1-1, with unresolved D. There are 17 residues in the CDR3. The V end was cut by 3 bases, the J end by 1 base, with 18 bases between. Germline lookup yields CDR1 ENHRY and CDR2 SYGVKD. The CDR3, as DNA: TGTGCCATCAGTGACCGCGAACTTACGGGTGGGAACACTGAAGCTTTCTTT. Its protein is CAISDRELTGGNTEAFF.